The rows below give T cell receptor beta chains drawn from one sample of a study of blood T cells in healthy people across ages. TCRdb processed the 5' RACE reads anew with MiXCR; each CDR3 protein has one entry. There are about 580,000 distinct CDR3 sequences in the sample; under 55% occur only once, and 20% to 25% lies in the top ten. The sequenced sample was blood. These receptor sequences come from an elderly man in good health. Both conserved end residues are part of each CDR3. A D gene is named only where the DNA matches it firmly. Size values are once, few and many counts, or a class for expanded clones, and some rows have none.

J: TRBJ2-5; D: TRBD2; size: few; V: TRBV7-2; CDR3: CASSNSGREETQYF; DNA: TGTGCCAGCAGCAATAGCGGGAGGGAAGAGACCCAGTACTTC
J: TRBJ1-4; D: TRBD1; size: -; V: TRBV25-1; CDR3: CASRRPGQGNEKLFF; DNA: TGTGCCAGCAGGCGACCGGGACAGGGGAATGAAAAACTGTTTTTT
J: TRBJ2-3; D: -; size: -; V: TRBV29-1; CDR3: CSVSGPYMSGDTQYF; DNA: TGCAGCGTCTCGGGACCCTATATGTCGGGAGATACGCAGTATTTT
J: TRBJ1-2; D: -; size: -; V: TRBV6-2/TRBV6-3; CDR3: CASTLHRGNYGYTF; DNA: TGTGCCAGCACTTTACATAGGGGAAACTATGGCTACACCTTC
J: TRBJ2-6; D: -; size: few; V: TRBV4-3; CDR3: CASSPLASGANVLTF; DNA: TGCGCCAGCAGCCCCTTGGCTTCTGGGGCCAACGTCCTGACTTTC
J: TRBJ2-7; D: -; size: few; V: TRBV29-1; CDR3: CSVQDNHPYEQYF; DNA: TGCAGCGTTCAAGACAACCACCCCTACGAGCAGTACTTC
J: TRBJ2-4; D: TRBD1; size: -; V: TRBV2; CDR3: CASSKHLPGQGNIQYF; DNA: TGTGCCAGCAGTAAACACCTCCCGGGACAGGGAAACATTCAGTACTTC
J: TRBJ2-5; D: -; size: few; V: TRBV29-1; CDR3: CSVGRRETQYF; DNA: TGCAGCGTTGGAAGGCGGGAGACCCAGTACTTC
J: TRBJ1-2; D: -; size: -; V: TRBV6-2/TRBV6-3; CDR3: CASNLQGSLNGYTF; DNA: TGTGCCAGCAACTTGCAGGGCAGCCTAAATGGCTACACCTTC
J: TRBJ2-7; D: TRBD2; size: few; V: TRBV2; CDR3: CASSPGLVYYEQYF; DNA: TGTGCCAGCAGCCCGGGACTAGTCTACTACGAGCAGTACTTC
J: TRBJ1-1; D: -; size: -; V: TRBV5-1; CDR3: CASSLIDGNTEAFF; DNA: TGCGCCAGCAGCTTGATCGACGGTAACACTGAAGCTTTCTTT
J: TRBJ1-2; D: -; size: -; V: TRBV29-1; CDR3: CSVEPGKDGYTF; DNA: TGCAGCGTTGAACCCGGGAAGGATGGCTACACCTTC
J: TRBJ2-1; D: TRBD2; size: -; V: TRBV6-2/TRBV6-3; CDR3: CASSSTNSGTPRRDYNEQFF; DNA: TGTGCCAGCAGTTCCACCAATAGCGGGACTCCCCGAAGGGACTACAATGAGCAGTTCTTC
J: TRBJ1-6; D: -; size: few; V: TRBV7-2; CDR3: CASSCRGNSPLHF; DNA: TGTGCCAGCAGCTGTCGGGGGAATTCACCCCTCCACTTT
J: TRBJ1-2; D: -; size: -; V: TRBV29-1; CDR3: CGVEWLVRGYGYTF; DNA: TGCGGCGTTGAGTGGCTCGTCAGAGGGTATGGCTACACCTTC
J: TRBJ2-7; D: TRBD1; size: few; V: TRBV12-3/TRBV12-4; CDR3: CASSSRDRGLSYEQYF; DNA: TGTGCCAGCAGCAGCCGGGACAGGGGTCTCTCCTACGAGCAGTACTTC
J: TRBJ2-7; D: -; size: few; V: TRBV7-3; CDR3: CASSLMGSSSYEQYF; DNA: TGTGCCAGCAGCTTAATGGGCTCGAGCTCCTACGAGCAGTACTTC
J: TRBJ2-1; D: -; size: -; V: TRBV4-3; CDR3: CASSQVLANEQFF; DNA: TGCGCCAGCAGCCAGGTGTTGGCGAATGAGCAGTTCTTC
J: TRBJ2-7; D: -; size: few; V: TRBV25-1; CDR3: CASSGGVGEQYF; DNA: TGTGCCAGCAGTGGCGGGGTCGGGGAGCAGTACTTC
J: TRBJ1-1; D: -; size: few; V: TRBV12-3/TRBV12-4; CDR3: CASSGVVYNTEAFF; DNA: TGTGCCAGCAGTGGGGTGGTCTATAACACTGAAGCTTTCTTT
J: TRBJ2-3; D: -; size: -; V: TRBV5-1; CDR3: CASSWDGQIDTQYF; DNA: TGCGCCAGCAGCTGGGACGGACAGATAGATACGCAGTATTTT
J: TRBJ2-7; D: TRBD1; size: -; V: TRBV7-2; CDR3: CASSMDRGAYEQYF; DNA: TGTGCCAGCAGCATGGACAGGGGCGCCTACGAGCAGTACTTC
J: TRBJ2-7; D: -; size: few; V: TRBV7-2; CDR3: CASSWGSTSYEQYF; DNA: TGTGCCAGCAGCTGGGGGAGTACCTCCTACGAGCAGTACTTC
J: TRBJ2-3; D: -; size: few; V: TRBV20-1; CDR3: CSAMVESTDTQYF; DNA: TGCAGTGCTATGGTCGAAAGCACAGATACGCAGTATTTT
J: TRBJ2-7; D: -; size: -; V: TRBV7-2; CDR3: CASSQYDEQYF; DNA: TGTGCCAGCAGCCAATACGACGAGCAGTACTTC